This entry describes one TCR beta chain. This clone's antigen is unknown. No qualities accompany the bases; no much larger clone lies one base away. Whole blood was collected in K2EDTA tubes by collaborating institutions according to the institutions' own protocols. Collaborator samples were shipped for TCRbeta analysis as frozen whole blood, isolated PBMCs, or DNA extracted from either sample type. The CDR3 has 14 amino acids, counting the end cysteine and phenylalanine. CDR3 DNA only is kept here, 42 bases in frame from base 1. The germline V gene (reference sequence) gives CDR1 as SGHKS and CDR2 as YYEKEE. Trimming costs V 4 bases and J 3 bases, and their ends lie 14 bases apart. This sample stems from a study of blood T cell repertoires in COVID-19 (dated by TCRdb to 2018 to 2021). Study-wide context: The collaborator samples originated in the United States, Italy and Spain and spanned the acute and convalescent phases of COVID-19. The dataset comprised deeply sampled blood TCRbeta repertoires from subjects exposed to, actively infected with, or recovered from COVID-19. The samples were drawn from the first 160 participants of the ongoing ImmuneRACE study and from some 1,300 subjects provided by 6 global collaborators. The repertoires were released in a freely available public database intended as a resource for research on the immune response to SARS-CoV-2. The material from the prospective study consisted of cDNA or gDNA derived from T cells, B-cell-depleted T cells, or PBMCs. HLA class I and class II types, where available, came from metadata supplied by the sample provider rather than from assay-based typing. Sample metadata almost always included a de-identified subject ID, COVID-19 status, age in years and sex.

Study-level results and caveats: How much clinical and demographic metadata was included differed by source and by participant, and the metadata was provided uncurated.

TCRbeta CDR3 regions were amplified from genomic DNA by means of the immunoSEQ Assay, a bias-controlled multiplex PCR. The published analysis was carried out like this. The number of nucleated cells in each sample was estimated from the amplification of reference gene primers within the assay. To quantify the absolute abundance of each unique TCRbeta CDR3 rearrangement, sequence reads were collapsed and filtered. For each sample, productive Simpson clonality was calculated as the square root of Simpson's diversity index across productive rearrangements. Imported from immuneACCESS, the table was reduced by TCRdb to in-frame sequences with V and J called. These copies leave out some clones; in studies compared against another copy, an unresolved V gene accounts for under half, and the cause of the remainder is not known. V, J and clone size are taken as reported in that table, and D and trimming were inferred from the DNA itself. Within this sample are about 260,000 clones, with 75% to 90% of them counted one time only. The ten most abundant clones make up 1.5% to 2% of the sample.

The sequence joins TRBV5-5 to TRBJ2-7; TRBD1 is a possible D gene, resting on 6 matching bases. Sequenced: peripheral blood. This clonotype was obtained from a man aged 25-40 years with active or convalescent COVID-19. The bases read TGTGCCAGCAGCCAGGGGAATCATTACTACGAGCAGTACTTC. Its protein reads: CASSQGNHYYEQYF.